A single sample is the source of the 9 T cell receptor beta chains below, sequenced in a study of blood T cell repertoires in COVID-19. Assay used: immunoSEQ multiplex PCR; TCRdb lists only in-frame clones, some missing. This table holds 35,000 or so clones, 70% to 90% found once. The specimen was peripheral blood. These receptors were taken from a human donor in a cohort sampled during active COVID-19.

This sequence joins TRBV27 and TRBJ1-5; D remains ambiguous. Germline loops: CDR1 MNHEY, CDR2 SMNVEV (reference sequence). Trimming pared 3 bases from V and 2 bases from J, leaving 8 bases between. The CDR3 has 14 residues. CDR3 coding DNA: TGTGCCAGCAGTTTTACGGGAGGCAATCAGCCCCAGCATTTT. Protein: CASSFTGGNQPQHF.

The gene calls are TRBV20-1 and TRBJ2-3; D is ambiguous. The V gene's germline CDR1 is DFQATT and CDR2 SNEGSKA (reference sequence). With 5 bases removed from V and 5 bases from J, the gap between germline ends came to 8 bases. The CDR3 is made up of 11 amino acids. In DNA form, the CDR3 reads TGCAGTGCTGTAAGGAGAGATACGCAGTATTTT. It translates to CSAVRRDTQYF.

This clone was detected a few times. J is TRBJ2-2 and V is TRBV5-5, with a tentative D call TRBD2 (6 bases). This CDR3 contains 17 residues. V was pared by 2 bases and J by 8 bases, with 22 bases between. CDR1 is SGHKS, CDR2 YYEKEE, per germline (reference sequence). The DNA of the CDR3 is TGTGCCAGCAGCTTTTACGCCGGGACTCCAATGAGGGGGGAGCTGTTTTTT. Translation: CASSFYAGTPMRGELFF. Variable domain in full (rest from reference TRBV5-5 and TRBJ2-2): DAGVTQSPTHLIKTRGQQVTLRCSPISGHKSVSWYQQVLGQGPQFIFQYYEKEERGRGNFPDRFSARQFPNYSSELNVNALLLGDSALYLCASSFYAGTPMRGELFFGEGSRLTVL.

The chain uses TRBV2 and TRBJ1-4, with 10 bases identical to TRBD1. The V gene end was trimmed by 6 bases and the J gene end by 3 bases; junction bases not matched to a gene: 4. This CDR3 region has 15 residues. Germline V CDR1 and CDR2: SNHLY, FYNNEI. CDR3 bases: TGTGCCAGCAGACGACAGGGGGCGGCTAATGAAAAACTGTTTTTT. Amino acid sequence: CASRRQGAANEKLFF.

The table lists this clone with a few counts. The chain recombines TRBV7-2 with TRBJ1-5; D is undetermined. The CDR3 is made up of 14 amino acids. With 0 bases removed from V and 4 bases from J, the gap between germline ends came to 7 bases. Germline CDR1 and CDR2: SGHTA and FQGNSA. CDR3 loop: CASSLALDNQPQHF. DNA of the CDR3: TGTGCCAGCAGCTTAGCCCTAGATAATCAGCCCCAGCATTTT. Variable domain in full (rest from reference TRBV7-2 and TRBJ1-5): GAGVSQSPSNKVTEKGKDVELRCDPISGHTALYWYRQSLGQGLEFLIYFQGNSAPDKSGLPSDRFSAERTGGSVSTLTIQRTQQEDSAVYLCASSLALDNQPQHFGDGTRLSIL.

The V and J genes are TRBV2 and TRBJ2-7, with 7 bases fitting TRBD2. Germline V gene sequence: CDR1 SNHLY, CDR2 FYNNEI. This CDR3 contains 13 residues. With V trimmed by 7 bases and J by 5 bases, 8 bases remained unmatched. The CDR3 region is CASNTGTKNEQYF. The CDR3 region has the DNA TGTGCCAGCAACACTGGGACTAAAAACGAGCAGTACTTC.

CDR3 residues: CAISGGQGDEKLFF. CDR3 nucleotides: TGTGCCATCAGTGGGGGACAGGGGGATGAAAAACTGTTTTTT. This chain connects TRBV10-3 to TRBJ1-4; 11 positions agree with TRBD1. Germline V CDR1 and CDR2: ENHRY, SYGVKD. The CDR3 loop spans 14 amino acids. Losses at the gene ends were 4 bases for V and 6 bases for J; bases not matched to a gene: 1.

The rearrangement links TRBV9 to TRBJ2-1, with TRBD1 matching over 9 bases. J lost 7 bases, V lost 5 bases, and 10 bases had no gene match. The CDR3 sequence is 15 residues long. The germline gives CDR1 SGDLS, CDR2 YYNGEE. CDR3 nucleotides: TGTGCCAGCAGAGCAACAGGGGGCGACAAGAATGAGCAGTTCTTC. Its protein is CASRATGGDKNEQFF.

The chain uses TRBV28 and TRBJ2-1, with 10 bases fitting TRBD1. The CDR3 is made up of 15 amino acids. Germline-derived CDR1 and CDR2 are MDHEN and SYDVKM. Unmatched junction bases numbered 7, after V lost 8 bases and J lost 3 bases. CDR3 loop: CASAWTGGLYNEQFF. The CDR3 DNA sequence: TGTGCCAGCGCCTGGACAGGGGGACTCTACAATGAGCAGTTCTTC.